At least ten counts were recorded for the clone carrying this TCR beta chain. What it binds is not known. The CDR3 regions of TCR beta were amplified from RNA transcripts. First-round RT-PCR of the TCR CDR3 relied on the HTBI primer set. MiXCR, applied by TCRdb to the multiplex PCR reads, yields one record per CDR3 protein. The sample lists 650,000 to 750,000 distinct CDR3 sequences; 11% to 15% were seen once. The sample belongs to a study of T cells in Graves' hyperthyroidism and ophthalmopathy. Study-wide background: Blood from the periphery was taken at initial diagnosis, before any treatment.

Study-wide results and limits: Most thyroid clonotypes expanded above 0.001 appeared in blood too.

The authors deemed Graves' hyperthyroidism stable absent ophthalmopathy progression within 18 months. The CDR3 length is 13 residues. The V and J ends lost 1 base and 3 bases respectively, with 6 bases between them. CDR1 SGHNT and CDR2 YENEEA come from the germline V gene. Sequencing was performed on blood. This sequence was found in a woman aged 18-29 years with Graves' hyperthyroidism. The V and J genes are TRBV11-3 and TRBJ1-1; D gene uncertain. CDR3 nucleotide sequence: TGTGCCAGCAGCTTAGCGGGGTACACTGAAGCTTTCTTT. Its protein is CASSLAGYTEAFF.